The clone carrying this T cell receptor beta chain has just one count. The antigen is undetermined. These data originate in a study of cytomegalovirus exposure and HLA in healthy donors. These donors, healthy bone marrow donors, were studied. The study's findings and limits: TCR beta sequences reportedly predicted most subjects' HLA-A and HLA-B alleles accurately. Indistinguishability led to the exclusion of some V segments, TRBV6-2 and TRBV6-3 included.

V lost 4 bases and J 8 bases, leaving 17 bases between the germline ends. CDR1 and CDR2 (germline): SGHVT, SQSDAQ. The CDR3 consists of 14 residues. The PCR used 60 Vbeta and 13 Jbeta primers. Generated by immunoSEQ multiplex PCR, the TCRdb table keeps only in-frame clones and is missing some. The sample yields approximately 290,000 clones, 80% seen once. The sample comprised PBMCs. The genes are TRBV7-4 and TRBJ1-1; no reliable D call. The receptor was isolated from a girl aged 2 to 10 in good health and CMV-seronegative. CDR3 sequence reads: CASSSPYTLREAFF. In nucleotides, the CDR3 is TGTGCCAGCAGCTCCCCTTATACCCTCAGGGAAGCTTTCTTT.